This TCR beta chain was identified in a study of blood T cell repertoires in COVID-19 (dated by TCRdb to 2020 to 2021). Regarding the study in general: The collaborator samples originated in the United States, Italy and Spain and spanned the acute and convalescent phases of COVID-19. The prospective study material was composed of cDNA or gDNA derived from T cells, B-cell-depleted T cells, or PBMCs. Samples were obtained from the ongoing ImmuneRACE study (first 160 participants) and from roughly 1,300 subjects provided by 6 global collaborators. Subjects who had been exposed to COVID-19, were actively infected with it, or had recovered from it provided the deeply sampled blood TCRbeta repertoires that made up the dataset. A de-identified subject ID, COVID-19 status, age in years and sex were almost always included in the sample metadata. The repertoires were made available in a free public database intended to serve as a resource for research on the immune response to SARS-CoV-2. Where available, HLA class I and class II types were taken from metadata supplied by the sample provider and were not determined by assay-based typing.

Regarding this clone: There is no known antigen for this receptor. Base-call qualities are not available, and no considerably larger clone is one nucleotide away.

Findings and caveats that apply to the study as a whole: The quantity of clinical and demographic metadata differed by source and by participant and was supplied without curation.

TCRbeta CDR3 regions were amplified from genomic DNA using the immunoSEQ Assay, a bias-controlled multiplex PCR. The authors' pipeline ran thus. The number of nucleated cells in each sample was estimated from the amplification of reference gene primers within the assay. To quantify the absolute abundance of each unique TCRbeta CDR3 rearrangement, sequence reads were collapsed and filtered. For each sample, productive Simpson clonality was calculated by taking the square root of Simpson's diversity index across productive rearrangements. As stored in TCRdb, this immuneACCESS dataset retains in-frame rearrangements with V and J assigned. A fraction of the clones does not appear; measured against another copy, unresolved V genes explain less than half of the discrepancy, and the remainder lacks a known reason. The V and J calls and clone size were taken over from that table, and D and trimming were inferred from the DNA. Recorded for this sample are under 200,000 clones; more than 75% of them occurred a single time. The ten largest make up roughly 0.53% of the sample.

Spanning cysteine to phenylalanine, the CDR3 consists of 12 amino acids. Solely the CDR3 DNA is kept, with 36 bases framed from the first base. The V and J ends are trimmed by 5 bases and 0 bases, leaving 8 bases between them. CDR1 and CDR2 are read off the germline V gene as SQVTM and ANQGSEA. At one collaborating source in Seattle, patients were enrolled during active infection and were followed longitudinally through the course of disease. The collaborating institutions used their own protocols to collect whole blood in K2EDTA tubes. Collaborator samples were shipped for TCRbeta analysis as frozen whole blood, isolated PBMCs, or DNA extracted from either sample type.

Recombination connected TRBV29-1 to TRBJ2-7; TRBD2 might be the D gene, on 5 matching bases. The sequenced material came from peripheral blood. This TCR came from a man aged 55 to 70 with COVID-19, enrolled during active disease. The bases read TGCAGCGTTCGGACTTCCTCCTACGAGCAGTACTTC. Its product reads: CSVRTSSYEQYF.